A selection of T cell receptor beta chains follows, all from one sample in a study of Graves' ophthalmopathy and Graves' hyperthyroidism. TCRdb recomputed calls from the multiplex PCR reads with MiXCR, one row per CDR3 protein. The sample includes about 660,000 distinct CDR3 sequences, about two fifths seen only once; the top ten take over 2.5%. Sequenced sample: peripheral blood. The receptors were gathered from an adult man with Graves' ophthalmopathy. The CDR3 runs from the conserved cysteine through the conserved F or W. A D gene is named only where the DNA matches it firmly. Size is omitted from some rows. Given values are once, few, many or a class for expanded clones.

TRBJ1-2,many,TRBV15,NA,CATSRDRGKYSYTF,TGTGCCACCAGCAGAGATAGAGGGAAATATAGCTACACCTTC
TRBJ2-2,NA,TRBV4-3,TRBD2,CASSSGLAAAGELFF,TGCGCCAGCAGCTCGGGACTAGCGGCCGCCGGGGAGCTGTTTTTT
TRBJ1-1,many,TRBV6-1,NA,CASLPQGSAEAFF,TGTGCCAGCCTACCCCAGGGGAGCGCTGAAGCTTTCTTT
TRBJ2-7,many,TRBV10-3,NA,CAISARVAYRPGGEQYF,TGTGCCATCAGTGCGCGTGTGGCGTACAGGCCCGGGGGCGAGCAGTACTTC
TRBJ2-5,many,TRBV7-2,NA,CASSLRAVWETQYF,TGTGCCAGCAGCTTACGAGCGGTGTGGGAGACCCAGTACTTC
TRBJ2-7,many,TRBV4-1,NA,CASSPGRARTYEQYF,TGCGCCAGCAGTCCCGGGCGGGCCCGCACCTACGAGCAGTACTTC
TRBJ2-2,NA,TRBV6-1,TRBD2,CASSYGTSGELFF,TGTGCCAGCAGTTACGGGACTAGCGGGGAGCTGTTTTTT
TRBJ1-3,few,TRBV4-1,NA,CASSQVRGDASGNTIYF,TGCGCCAGCAGCCAAGTGAGGGGAGACGCCTCTGGAAACACCATATATTTT
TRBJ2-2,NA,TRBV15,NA,CATSSRVSSNTGELFF,TGTGCCACCAGCAGCAGGGTATCTTCGAACACCGGGGAGCTGTTTTTT
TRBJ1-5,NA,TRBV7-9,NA,CASSLGSRGGNQSQHF,TGTGCCAGCAGCCTAGGGAGCAGGGGAGGCAATCAGTCCCAGCATTTT
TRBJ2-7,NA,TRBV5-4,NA,CASSFWGQGGYEQYF,TGTGCCAGCAGCTTCTGGGGACAAGGGGGCTACGAGCAGTACTTC
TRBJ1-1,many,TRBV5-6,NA,CASSLYREAFF,TGTGCCAGCAGCTTGTATCGTGAAGCTTTCTTT
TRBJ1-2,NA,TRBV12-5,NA,CASGLYSSNYGYTF,TGTGCTAGTGGTTTGTACTCCTCGAACTATGGCTACACCTTC
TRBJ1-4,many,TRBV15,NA,CATGENEKLFF,TGTGCCACAGGGGAAAATGAAAAACTGTTTTTT
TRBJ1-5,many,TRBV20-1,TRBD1,CSASDRGGQPQHF,TGCAGTGCTAGCGACAGGGGAGGGCAGCCCCAGCATTTT
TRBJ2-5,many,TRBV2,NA,CASSAAGRKTQYF,TGTGCCAGCAGTGCTGCAGGGAGAAAGACCCAGTACTTC
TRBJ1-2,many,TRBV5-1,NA,CASSLVRGVGYTF,TGCGCCAGCAGCTTGGTTAGAGGGGTTGGCTACACCTTC
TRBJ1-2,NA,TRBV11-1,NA,CASRLSTGEGYTF,TGTGCCAGCCGCTTATCGACAGGAGAAGGCTACACCTTC
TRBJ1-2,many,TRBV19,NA,CASSIYRVDYGYTF,TGTGCCAGTAGTATCTACAGGGTCGACTATGGCTACACCTTC
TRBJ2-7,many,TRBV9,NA,CASSVGASFHEQYF,TGTGCCAGCAGCGTAGGAGCTAGTTTCCACGAGCAGTACTTC
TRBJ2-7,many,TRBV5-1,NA,CASTGTVSREQYF,TGCGCCAGCACCGGGACTGTGTCGAGAGAGCAGTACTTC
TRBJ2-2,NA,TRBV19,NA,CASIRGLNTGELFF,TGTGCCAGTATTCGAGGACTAAACACCGGGGAGCTGTTTTTT
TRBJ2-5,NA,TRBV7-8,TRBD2,CASSLGRLAGPGTETQYF,TGTGCCAGCAGCTTAGGAAGACTAGCGGGGCCTGGAACGGAGACCCAGTACTTC
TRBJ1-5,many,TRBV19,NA,CASSIPGSNQPQHF,TGTGCCAGTAGTATACCAGGGAGCAATCAGCCCCAGCATTTT
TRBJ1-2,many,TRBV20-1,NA,CSARDLGGGWGYTF,TGCAGTGCTAGAGATCTGGGAGGGGGGTGGGGCTACACCTTC
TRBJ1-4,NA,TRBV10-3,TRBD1,CAISLQGRNEKLFF,TGTGCCATCAGTTTACAGGGGAGGAATGAAAAACTGTTTTTT
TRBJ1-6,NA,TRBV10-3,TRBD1,CAISEVTGGNDSPLHF,TGTGCCATCAGTGAGGTGACAGGGGGGAATGATTCACCCCTCCACTTT
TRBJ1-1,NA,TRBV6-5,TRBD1,CASSSQFTGVGYTEAFF,TGTGCCAGCAGTTCGCAGTTTACAGGGGTGGGGTACACTGAAGCTTTCTTT
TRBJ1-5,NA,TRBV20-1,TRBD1,CSVAGRTGGNQPQHF,TGCAGTGTCGCAGGAAGGACAGGGGGCAATCAGCCCCAGCATTTT
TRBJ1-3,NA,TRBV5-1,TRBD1,CASSLQGALGNTIYF,TGCGCCAGCAGCTTACAGGGGGCTTTGGGAAACACCATATATTTT
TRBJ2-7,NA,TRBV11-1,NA,CASSQPPLNYEQYF,TGTGCCAGCAGCCAGCCCCCTCTAAATTACGAGCAGTACTTC
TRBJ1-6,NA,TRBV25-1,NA,CASSPSPGALGSPLHF,TGTGCCAGCAGTCCCAGCCCAGGGGCTTTAGGGTCACCCCTCCACTTT
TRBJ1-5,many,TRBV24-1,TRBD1,CATKDRDDQPQHF,TGTGCCACCAAGGACAGGGACGATCAGCCCCAGCATTTT
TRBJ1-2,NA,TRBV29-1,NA,CSVRDNGYTF,TGCAGCGTGCGTGATAATGGCTACACCTTC
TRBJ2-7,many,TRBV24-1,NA,CATSPLVQEKSYEQYF,TGTGCCACGAGCCCTCTTGTACAGGAAAAAAGCTACGAGCAGTACTTC
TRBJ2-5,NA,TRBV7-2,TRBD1,CASSLVDRITQGAGETQYF,TGTGCCAGCAGCTTAGTCGACAGGATCACGCAGGGGGCGGGAGAGACCCAGTACTTC
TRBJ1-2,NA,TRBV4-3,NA,CASSQDLMGRYGYTF,TGCGCCAGCAGCCAAGATCTAATGGGCAGATATGGCTACACCTTC
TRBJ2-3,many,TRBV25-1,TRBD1,CASSPGQGGDTQYF,TGTGCCAGCAGCCCGGGACAGGGAGGAGATACGCAGTATTTT
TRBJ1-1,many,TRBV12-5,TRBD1,CASGWDRVVTEAFF,TGTGCTAGTGGTTGGGACAGGGTTGTCACTGAAGCTTTCTTT
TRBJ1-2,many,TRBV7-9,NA,CASSLSTGPNYGYTF,TGTGCCAGCAGCTTATCGACAGGCCCTAACTATGGCTACACCTTC
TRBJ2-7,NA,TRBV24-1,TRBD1,CATSFQTGTYEQYF,TGTGCCACCAGCTTCCAGACAGGGACCTACGAGCAGTACTTC
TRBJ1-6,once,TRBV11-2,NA,CASSLDSLARRSPLHF,TGTGCCAGCAGCTTAGACAGTTTAGCGCGGCGATCCCCCCTCCACTTT
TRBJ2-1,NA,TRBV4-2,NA,CASSQVAGDVYNEQFF,TGTGCCAGCAGCCAAGTGGCCGGGGATGTCTACAATGAGCAGTTCTTC
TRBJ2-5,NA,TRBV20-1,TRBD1,CSAGQGAGETQYF,TGCAGTGCCGGACAGGGGGCTGGAGAGACCCAGTACTTC
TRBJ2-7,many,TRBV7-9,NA,CASSFGGAPSYEQYF,TGTGCCAGCAGCTTCGGGGGCGCTCCCTCCTACGAGCAGTACTTC
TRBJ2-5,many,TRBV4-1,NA,CASSQLPRETQYF,TGCGCCAGCAGCCAGCTCCCGCGGGAGACCCAGTACTTC
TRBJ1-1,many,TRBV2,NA,CASRGTAMNTEAFF,TGTGCCAGCAGAGGGACGGCAATGAACACTGAAGCTTTCTTT
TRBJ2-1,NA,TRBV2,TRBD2,CASLGAGGPEGEQFF,TGTGCCAGCCTCGGAGCGGGAGGGCCGGAGGGTGAGCAGTTCTTC
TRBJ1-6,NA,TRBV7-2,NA,CASSFEWQGLGSPLHF,TGTGCCAGCAGCTTCGAATGGCAGGGACTGGGATCACCCCTCCACTTT
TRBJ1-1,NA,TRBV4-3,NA,CASSQGSAVGTEAFF,TGCGCCAGCAGCCAAGGATCTGCAGTGGGCACTGAAGCTTTCTTT
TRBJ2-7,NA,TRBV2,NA,CASSTQRNTAF,TGTGCCAGCAGTACCCAGCGGAACACCGCCTTC
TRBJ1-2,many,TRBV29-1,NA,CSVEMAGINYGYTF,TGCAGCGTTGAAATGGCGGGGATTAACTATGGCTACACCTTC
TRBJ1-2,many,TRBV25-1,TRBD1,CASSPLTGIGYTF,TGTGCCAGCAGTCCACTGACAGGGATTGGCTACACCTTC
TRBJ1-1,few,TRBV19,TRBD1,CAWRAYRGEAFF,TGTGCCTGGAGAGCCTACAGGGGAGAAGCTTTCTTT